Listed here are 9 T cell receptor beta chains from one sample, sequenced in a study of human T cells and chemical hapten exposure. Sample time point: patch test 1, 2 weeks after DPC sensitization. Treatment defined: therapeutic diphenylcyclopropenone sensitization with weekly scalp DPC. TCRdb re-analysed the RACE reads in MiXCR, keeping a single row per CDR3 protein. The sample contains 75,000 to 95,000 distinct CDR3 sequences, 10% to 15% of which appear only once. This specimen consisted of whole blood, obtained in connection with sensitization to the hapten diphenylcyclopropenone (DPC). Receptors were obtained from an older woman with alopecia areata. Some clones in this sample may be carry-over from other donors' samples.

This clonotype was observed at least ten times. The rearrangement uses TRBV18 and TRBJ2-5; D call uncertain. Per the germline V gene, CDR1 is KGHSH and CDR2 is LQKENI. The length of the CDR3 is 13 residues. V was pared by 0 bases and J by 4 bases, with 6 bases between. CDR3 sequence (DNA): TGTGCCAGCTCACCACCTAACGTAGAGACCCAGTACTTC. Amino acids: CASSPPNVETQYF.

There are many counts of this clonotype. The V gene is TRBV15, the J gene TRBJ2-7, with 7 bases that match TRBD1. The CDR3 loop spans 16 amino acids. With V trimmed by 0 bases and J by 3 bases, 8 bases remained unmatched. CDR1 is LNHNV and CDR2 is YYDKDF in the germline V gene (reference sequence). CDR3 region: CATSRDPGQGVYEQYF. The DNA of the CDR3 is TGTGCCACCAGCAGAGATCCCGGCCAGGGGGTCTACGAGCAGTACTTC.

This clonotype appeared many times. This rearrangement joins TRBV29-1 to TRBJ2-5; D is uncertain. Trimming left V 2 bases short and J 0 bases short, with 7 bases between. The CDR3 spans 13 residues. CDR1 is SQVTM and CDR2 is ANQGSEA in the germline V gene. The CDR3 here is CSVESQYQETQYF. CDR3 bases: TGCAGCGTTGAATCCCAGTACCAAGAGACCCAGTACTTC.

The V and J genes are TRBV20-1 and TRBJ1-2; D may be TRBD1 (6 bases). Germline lookup yields CDR1 DFQATT and CDR2 SNEGSKA (reference sequence). V was trimmed by 5 bases and J by 7 bases, leaving 14 bases between them. The CDR3 contains 12 residues. As DNA, the CDR3 is TGCAGTGCTTCTGAACAGGGCCTTGGCTACACCTTC. This sequence encodes CSASEQGLGYTF.

The chain's CDR3 is CASSLVSSTDTQYF. CDR3 bases: TGTGCCAGCAGCTTAGTCTCTAGCACAGATACGCAGTATTTT. The chain combines TRBV11-2 with TRBJ2-3; no firm D call. Trimming removed 1 base from V and 0 bases from J, with 5 bases in between. Germline CDR1 reads SGHAT; CDR2 reads FQNNGV. The CDR3 extends over 14 amino acids.

A word on this clonotype: This may arise from a read error, as a much more abundant clone is one base away. The gene calls are TRBV2 and TRBJ2-2; 12 bases agree with TRBD2. Germline lookup yields CDR1 SNHLY and CDR2 FYNNEI. V gave up 6 bases and J gave up 4 bases; unmatched junction bases: 9. This CDR3 spans 17 amino acids. The CDR3 region is CASRRTSGGIFTGELFF. CDR3 coding DNA: TGTGCCAGCAGACGAACTAGCGGGGGGATCTTCACCGGGGAGCTGTTTTTT.

This clonotype was counted between two and nine times. This chain uses TRBV5-1 with TRBJ2-2; D is uncertain. CDR1 and CDR2 from the germline V gene are SGHRS and YFSETQ. V lost 1 base and J 5 bases, leaving 9 bases between the germline ends. The CDR3 has 14 amino acids. CDR3 protein: CASSLNPPTGELFF. As DNA, the CDR3 is TGCGCCAGCAGCTTGAATCCCCCGACCGGGGAGCTGTTTTTT.

V usage is TRBV6-6 and J usage is TRBJ1-2; TRBD1 might be the D (5 bases). V was clipped by 6 bases and J by 6 bases, with 20 bases between them. Looked up from germline, CDR1 is MNHNY and CDR2 is SVGAGI (reference sequence). The CDR3 contains 15 residues. CDR3 amino acids: CASRPPGGTEDGYTF. CDR3 in DNA: TGTGCCAGCAGACCTCCCGGCGGGACGGAAGATGGCTACACCTTC.

This clonotype was counted many times. The rearrangement uses TRBV7-9 and TRBJ1-3; D not certain. Germline lookup yields CDR1 SEHNR and CDR2 FQNEAQ (reference sequence). V lost 5 bases to trimming and J lost 2 bases, with 10 bases between them. There are 14 residues in the CDR3. The CDR3 protein is CASSAQVTGNTIYF. The CDR3 region has the DNA TGTGCCAGCAGCGCGCAGGTCACTGGAAACACCATATATTTT.